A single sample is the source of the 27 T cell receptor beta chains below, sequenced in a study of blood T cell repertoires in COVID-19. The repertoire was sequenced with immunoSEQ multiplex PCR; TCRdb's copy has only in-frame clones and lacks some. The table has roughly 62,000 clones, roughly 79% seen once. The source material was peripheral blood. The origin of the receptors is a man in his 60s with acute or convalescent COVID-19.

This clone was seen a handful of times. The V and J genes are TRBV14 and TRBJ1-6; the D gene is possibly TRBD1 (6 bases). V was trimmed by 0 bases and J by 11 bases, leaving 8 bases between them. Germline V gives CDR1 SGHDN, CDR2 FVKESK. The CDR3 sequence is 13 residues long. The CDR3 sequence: CASSQERGTPLHF. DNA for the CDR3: TGTGCCAGCAGCCAAGAAAGGGGGACACCCCTCCACTTT.

In nucleotides, the CDR3 is TGTGCCAGCAGTAACAGGGTAAAGAGTACCGGGGAGCTGTTTTTT. Its protein is CASSNRVKSTGELFF. The genes are TRBV6-5 and TRBJ2-2; perhaps TRBD1 as D (6 bases). Between the trimmed V and J ends, which lost 5 bases and 5 bases, there was a span of 15 bases. Germline loops: CDR1 MNHEY, CDR2 SVGAGI. The CDR3 extends over 15 amino acids.

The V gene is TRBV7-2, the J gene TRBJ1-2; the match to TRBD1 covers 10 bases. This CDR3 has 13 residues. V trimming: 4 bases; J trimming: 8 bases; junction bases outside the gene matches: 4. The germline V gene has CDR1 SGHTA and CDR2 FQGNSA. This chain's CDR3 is CASSYGTGEGYTF. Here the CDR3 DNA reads TGTGCCAGCAGCTATGGGACAGGGGAAGGCTACACCTTC. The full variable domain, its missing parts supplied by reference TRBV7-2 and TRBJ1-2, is GAGVSQSPSNKVTEKGKDVELRCDPISGHTALYWYRQSLGQGLEFLIYFQGNSAPDKSGLPSDRFSAERTGGSVSTLTIQRTQQEDSAVYLCASSYGTGEGYTFGSGTRLTVV.

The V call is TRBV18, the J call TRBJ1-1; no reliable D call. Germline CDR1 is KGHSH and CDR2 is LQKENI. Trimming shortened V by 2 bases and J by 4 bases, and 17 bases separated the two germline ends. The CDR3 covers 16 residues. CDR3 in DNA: TGTGCCAGCTCACCAGGTATCATCGGCGGCGGCACTGAAGCTTTCTTT. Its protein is CASSPGIIGGGTEAFF.

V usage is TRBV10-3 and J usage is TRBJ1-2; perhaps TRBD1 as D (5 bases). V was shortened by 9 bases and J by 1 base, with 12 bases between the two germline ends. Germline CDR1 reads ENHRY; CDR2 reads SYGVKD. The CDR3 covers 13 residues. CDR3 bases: TGTGCCATTTCGACAGCGATTAACTATGGCTACACCTTC. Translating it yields CAISTAINYGYTF.

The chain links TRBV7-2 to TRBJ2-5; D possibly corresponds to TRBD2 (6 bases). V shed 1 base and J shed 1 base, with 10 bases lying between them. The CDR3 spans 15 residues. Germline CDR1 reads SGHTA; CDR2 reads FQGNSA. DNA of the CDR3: TGTGCCAGCAGCTTAGAACCCGGGGGCCAAGAGACCCAGTACTTC. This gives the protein CASSLEPGGQETQYF.

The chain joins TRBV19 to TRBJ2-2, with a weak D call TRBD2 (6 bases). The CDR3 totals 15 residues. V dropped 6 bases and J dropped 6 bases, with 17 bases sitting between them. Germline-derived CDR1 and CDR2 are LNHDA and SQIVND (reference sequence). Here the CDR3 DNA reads TGTGCCAGTAGCCTAGAGGCGGGGCTCGCCGGGGAGCTGTTTTTT. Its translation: CASSLEAGLAGELFF.

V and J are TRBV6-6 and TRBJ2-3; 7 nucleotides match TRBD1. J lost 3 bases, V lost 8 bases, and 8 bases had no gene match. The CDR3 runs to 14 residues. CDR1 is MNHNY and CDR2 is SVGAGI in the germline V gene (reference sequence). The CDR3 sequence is CASRTAGGTDTQYF. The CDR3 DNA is TGTGCCAGCCGTACGGCAGGGGGAACAGATACGCAGTATTTT.

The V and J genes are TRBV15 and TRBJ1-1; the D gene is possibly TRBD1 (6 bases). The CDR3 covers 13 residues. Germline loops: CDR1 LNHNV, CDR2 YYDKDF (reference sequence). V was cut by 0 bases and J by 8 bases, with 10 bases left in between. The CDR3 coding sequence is TGTGCCACCAGCAGAGATCAGGGGACCGAAGCTTTCTTT. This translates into CATSRDQGTEAFF.

CDR3 in amino acids: CASSRPQGGGTNEQFF. The CDR3 nucleotides are TGTGCCAGCAGCCGCCCACAGGGTGGGGGAACCAATGAGCAGTTCTTC. The genes are TRBV5-4 and TRBJ2-1; tentative D call: TRBD1 (6 bases). CDR1 and CDR2 (germline): SGHNT, YYREEE (reference sequence). Trimming cost V 4 bases and J 6 bases, with 20 bases left between them. The length of the CDR3 is 16 residues.

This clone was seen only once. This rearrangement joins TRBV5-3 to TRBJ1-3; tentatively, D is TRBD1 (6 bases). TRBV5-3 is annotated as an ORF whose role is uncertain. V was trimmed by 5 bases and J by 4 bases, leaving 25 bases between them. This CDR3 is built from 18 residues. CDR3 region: CARSSGARTRFIGNTIYF. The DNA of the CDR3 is TGTGCCAGAAGTTCAGGGGCCCGCACACGATTTATCGGAAACACCATATATTTT.

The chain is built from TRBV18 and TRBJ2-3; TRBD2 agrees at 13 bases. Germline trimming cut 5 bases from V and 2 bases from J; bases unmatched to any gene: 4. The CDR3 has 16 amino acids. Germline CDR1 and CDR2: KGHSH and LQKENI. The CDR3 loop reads CASSAGLAGTTDTQYF. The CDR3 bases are TGTGCCAGCTCAGCGGGACTAGCGGGGACCACAGATACGCAGTATTTT.

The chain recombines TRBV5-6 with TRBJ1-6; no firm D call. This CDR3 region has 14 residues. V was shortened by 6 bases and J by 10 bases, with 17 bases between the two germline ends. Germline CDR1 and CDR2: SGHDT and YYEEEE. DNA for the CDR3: TGTGCCAGCACCCTCACTGGGGAGGAATCACCCCTCCACTTT. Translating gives CASTLTGEESPLHF.

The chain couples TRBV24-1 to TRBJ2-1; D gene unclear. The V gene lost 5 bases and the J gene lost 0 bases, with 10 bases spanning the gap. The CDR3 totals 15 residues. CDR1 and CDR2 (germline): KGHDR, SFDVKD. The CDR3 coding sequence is TGTGCCACCAGTGGCGGCTACCTCTCCTACAATGAGCAGTTCTTC. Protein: CATSGGYLSYNEQFF.

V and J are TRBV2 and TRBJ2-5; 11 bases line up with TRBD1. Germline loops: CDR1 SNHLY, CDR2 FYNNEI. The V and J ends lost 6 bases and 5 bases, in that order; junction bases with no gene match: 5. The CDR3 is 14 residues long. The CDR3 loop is CASSGDRGLETQYF. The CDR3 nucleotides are TGTGCCAGCAGCGGGGACAGGGGGTTGGAGACCCAGTACTTC.

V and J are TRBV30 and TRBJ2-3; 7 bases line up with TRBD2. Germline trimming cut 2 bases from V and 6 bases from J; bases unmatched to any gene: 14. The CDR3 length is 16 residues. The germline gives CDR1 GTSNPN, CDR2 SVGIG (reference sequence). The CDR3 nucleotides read TGTGCCTGGAGTAGGGCGGTGACTAGCCTCACGGATACGCAGTATTTT. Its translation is CAWSRAVTSLTDTQYF.

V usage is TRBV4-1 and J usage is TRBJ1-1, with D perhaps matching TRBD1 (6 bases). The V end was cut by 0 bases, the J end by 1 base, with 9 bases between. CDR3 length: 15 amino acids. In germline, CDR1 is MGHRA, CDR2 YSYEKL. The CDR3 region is CASSQDGQQNTEAFF. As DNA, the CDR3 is TGCGCCAGCAGCCAAGACGGACAGCAGAACACTGAAGCTTTCTTT.

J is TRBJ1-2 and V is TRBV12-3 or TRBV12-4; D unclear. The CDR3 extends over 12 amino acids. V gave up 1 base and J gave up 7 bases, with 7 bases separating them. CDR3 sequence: CASSLGVSGYTF. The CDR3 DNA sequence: TGTGCCAGCAGTTTAGGAGTTAGTGGCTACACCTTC.

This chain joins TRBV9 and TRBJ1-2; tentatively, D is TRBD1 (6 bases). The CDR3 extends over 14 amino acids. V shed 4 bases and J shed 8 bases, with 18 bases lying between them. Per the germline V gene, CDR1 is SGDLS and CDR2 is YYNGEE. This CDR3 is CASSLGTSSSGYTF. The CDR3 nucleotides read TGTGCCAGCAGCTTAGGGACATCCAGCTCGGGCTACACCTTC.

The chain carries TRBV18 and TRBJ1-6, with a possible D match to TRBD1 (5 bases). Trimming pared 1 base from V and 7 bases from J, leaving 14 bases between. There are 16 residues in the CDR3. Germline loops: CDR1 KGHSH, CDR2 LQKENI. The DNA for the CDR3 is TGTGCCAGCTCACCACAGGGAGGGACGGGGAATTCACCCCTCCACTTT. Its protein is CASSPQGGTGNSPLHF.

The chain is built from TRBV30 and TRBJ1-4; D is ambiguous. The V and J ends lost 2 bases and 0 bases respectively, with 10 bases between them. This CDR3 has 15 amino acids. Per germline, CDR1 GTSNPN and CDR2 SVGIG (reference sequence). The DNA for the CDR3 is TGTGCCTGGAGTCCCCGGGGTGCAACTAATGAAAAACTGTTTTTT. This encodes CAWSPRGATNEKLFF.

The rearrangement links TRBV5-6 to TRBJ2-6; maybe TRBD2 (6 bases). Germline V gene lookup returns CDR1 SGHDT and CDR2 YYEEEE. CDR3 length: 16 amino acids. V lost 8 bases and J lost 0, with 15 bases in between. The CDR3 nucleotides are TGTGCCAGTGACCGGGGAGGCTTCTCTGGGGCCAACGTCCTGACTTTC. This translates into CASDRGGFSGANVLTF.

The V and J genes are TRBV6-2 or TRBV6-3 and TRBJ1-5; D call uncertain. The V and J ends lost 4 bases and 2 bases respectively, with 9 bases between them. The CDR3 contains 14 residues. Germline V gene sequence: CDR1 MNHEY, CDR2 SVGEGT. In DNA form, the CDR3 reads TGTGCCAGCAGTTTGTTACGGGGCAATCAGCCCCAGCATTTT. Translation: CASSLLRGNQPQHF.

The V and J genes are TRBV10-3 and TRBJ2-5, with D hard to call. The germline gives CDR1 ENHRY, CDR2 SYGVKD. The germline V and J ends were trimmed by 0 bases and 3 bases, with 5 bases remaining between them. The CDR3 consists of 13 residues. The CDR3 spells CAISESQKETQYF. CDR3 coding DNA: TGTGCCATCAGTGAGTCTCAGAAAGAGACCCAGTACTTC.

The CDR3 bases are TGCGCCAGCAGCTTGACTAGCGGGGGGGCCGGGGAGACCCAGTACTTC. Protein product: CASSLTSGGAGETQYF. The chain has TRBV5-1 and TRBJ2-5; 13 bases line up with TRBD2. V lost 1 base and J lost 5; bases outside the gene matches: 5. The CDR3 contains 16 residues. CDR1 and CDR2 (germline): SGHRS, YFSETQ.

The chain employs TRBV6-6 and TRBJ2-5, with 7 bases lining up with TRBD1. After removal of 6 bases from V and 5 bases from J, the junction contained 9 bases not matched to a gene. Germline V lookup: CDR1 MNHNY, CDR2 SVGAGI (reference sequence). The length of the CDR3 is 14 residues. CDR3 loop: CASSLQGGPETQYF. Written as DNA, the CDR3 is TGTGCCAGCAGCCTCCAAGGGGGCCCTGAGACCCAGTACTTC.

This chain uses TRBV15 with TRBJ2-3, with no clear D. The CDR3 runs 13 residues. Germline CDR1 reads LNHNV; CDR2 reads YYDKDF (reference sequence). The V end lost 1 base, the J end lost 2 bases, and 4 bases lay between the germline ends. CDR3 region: CATSRAPTDTQYF. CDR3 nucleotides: TGTGCCACCAGCAGAGCTCCCACAGATACGCAGTATTTT.